The T cell receptor beta chain described here comes from a study of T cell responses to AZD1222 COVID-19 vaccine. Findings and limits, study-wide: The donors showed a predominance of white British ancestry and of females, with possible underestimation of clonal diversity. Nearly half of spike-specific TCRs reportedly target unmutated variant regions. Only five or six people who got AZD1222 tested seropositive at baseline. Vaccine-associated CD4 TCRs ranged over spike, dominating at 160-218 and 743-854.

This table comes from immunoSEQ multiplex PCR, and its TCRdb copy is limited to in-frame clones, with some not included. The sample has approximately 88,000 clones; almost 80% are singletons. Germline trimming cut 4 bases from V and 5 bases from J; bases unmatched to any gene: 8. The CDR3 consists of 15 residues. CDR1 MDHEN and CDR2 SYDVKM come from the germline V gene. Details on this clone: Its antigen is currently unknown.

The clonotype was recovered from an adult in good health. The sequences come from peripheral blood, collected on day 0 of AZD1222 vaccination. The V and J genes are TRBV28 and TRBJ2-5; the match to TRBD1 covers 9 bases. In DNA, the CDR3 is TGTGCCAGCAGTTCCACAGGGGGCACAGGGGAGACCCAGTACTTC. Protein sequence: CASSSTGGTGETQYF.